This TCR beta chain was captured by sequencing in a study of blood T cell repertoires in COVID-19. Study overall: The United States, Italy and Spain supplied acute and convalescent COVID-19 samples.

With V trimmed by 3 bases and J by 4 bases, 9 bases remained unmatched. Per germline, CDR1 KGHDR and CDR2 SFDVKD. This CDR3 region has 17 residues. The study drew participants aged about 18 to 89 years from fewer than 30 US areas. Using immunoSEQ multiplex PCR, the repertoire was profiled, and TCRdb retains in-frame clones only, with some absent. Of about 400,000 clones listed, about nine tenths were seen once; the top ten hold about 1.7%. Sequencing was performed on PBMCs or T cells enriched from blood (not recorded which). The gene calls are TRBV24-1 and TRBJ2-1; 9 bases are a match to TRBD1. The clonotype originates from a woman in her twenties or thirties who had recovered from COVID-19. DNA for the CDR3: TGTGCCACCAGTGATGGGGCGTCCGGGACAGGGTACAATGAGCAGTTCTTC. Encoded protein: CATSDGASGTGYNEQFF.